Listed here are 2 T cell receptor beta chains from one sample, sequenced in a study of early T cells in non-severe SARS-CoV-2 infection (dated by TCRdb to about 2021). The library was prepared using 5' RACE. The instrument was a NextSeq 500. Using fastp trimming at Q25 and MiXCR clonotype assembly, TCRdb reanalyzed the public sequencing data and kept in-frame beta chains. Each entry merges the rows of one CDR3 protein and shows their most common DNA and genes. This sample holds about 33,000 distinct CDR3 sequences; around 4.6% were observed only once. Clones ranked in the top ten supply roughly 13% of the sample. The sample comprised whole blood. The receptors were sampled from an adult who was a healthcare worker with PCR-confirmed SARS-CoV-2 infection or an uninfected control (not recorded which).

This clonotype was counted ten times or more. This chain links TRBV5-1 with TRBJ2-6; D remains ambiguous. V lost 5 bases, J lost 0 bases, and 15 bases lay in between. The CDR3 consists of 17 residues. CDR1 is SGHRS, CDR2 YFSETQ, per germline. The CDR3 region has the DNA TGCGCCAGCAGTCAGGCAGGCTTTAGCTCTGGGGCCAACGTCCTGACTTTC. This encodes CASSQAGFSSGANVLTF.

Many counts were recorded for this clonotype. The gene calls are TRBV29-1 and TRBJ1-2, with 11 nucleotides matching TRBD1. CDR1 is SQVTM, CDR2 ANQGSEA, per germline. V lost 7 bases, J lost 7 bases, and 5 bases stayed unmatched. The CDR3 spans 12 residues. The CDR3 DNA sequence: TGCAGCGGTGGACAGGGGGCGCGTGGCTACACCTTC. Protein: CSGGQGARGYTF.